The 18 T cell receptor beta chains listed next were all sequenced from one sample in a study of blood T cell repertoires in COVID-19. Measured with immunoSEQ multiplex PCR; TCRdb has only the in-frame clones, and not every one. The sample holds 200,000 to 300,000 clones; roughly 76% are singletons and the top ten take 7.5% to 8%. Material for sequencing was peripheral blood. These receptor sequences come from a woman of 80 years or more with COVID-19, enrolled during active disease.

The chain is built from TRBV5-1 and TRBJ2-7, with 7 positions matching TRBD2. V dropped 3 bases and J dropped 2; count of bases not matched to a gene: 5. Germline V lookup: CDR1 SGHRS, CDR2 YFSETQ. This CDR3 region has 14 residues. CDR3 protein: CASSSTSAAYEQYF. The CDR3 nucleotides read TGCGCCAGCAGCTCAACTAGCGCGGCCTACGAGCAGTACTTC.

The rearrangement uses TRBV7-2 and TRBJ1-1; the D gene is possibly TRBD1 (5 bases). The CDR3 loop spans 15 amino acids. V was trimmed by 2 bases and J by 1 base, leaving 11 bases between them. CDR1 SGHTA and CDR2 FQGNSA come from the germline V gene. In DNA form, the CDR3 reads TGTGCCAGCAGCTTAACGGCAGGGCCGAACACTGAAGCTTTCTTT. Protein: CASSLTAGPNTEAFF.

The chain has TRBV5-1 and TRBJ2-7, with D possibly being TRBD2 (6 bases). Looked up from germline, CDR1 is SGHRS and CDR2 is YFSETQ. The CDR3 covers 15 residues. V was pared by 0 bases and J by 6 bases, with 16 bases between. The CDR3 coding sequence is TGCGCCAGCAGCTTGGGGACTATAGGGCCGAGCGAGCAGTACTTC. Translated, it gives CASSLGTIGPSEQYF. Based on the CDR3 plus reference TRBV5-1 and TRBJ2-7, the full variable domain is KAGVTQTPRYLIKTRGQQVTLSCSPISGHRSVSWYQQTPGQGLQFLFEYFSETQRNKGNFPGRFSGRQFSNSRSEMNVSTLELGDSALYLCASSLGTIGPSEQYFGPGTRLTVT.

This clone was observed once. V gene TRBV29-1 combines with J gene TRBJ2-3; 8 nucleotides agree with TRBD1. V was clipped by 3 bases and J by 2 bases; unmatched bases: 7. The CDR3 runs to 15 residues. The V gene's germline CDR1 is SQVTM and CDR2 ANQGSEA. The CDR3 spells CSVEAGTGFTDTQYF. The CDR3 DNA reads as TGCAGCGTTGAGGCGGGGACAGGTTTCACAGATACGCAGTATTTT.

V gene TRBV6-5 combines with J gene TRBJ1-2; tentative D call: TRBD1 (6 bases). There are 14 residues in the CDR3. V was trimmed by 4 bases and J by 8 bases, leaving 17 bases between them. Germline assignment: CDR1 MNHEY and CDR2 SVGAGI. The CDR3 nucleotides read TGTGCCAGCAGTTCTCCTAAACAGGGCGGGGGCTACACCTTC. This codes for CASSSPKQGGGYTF.

This chain uses TRBV2 with TRBJ2-7, with 7 bases lining up with TRBD1. Germline-derived CDR1 and CDR2 are SNHLY and FYNNEI. V lost 5 bases and J lost 6; bases outside the gene matches: 13. The CDR3 loop spans 15 amino acids. The CDR3 sequence is CASSTQQGLGGEQYF. The CDR3 DNA reads TGTGCCAGCAGTACTCAACAGGGGTTAGGAGGCGAGCAGTACTTC.

The chain uses TRBV4-1 and TRBJ1-6, with D tentatively TRBD1 (5 bases). Germline V gene sequence: CDR1 MGHRA, CDR2 YSYEKL. The CDR3 spans 17 residues. The germline V and J ends were trimmed by 1 base and 7 bases, with 17 bases remaining between them. The DNA of the CDR3 is TGCGCCAGCAGCCAAGTCTCAAGGGGTGGGTCAAATTCACCCCTCCACTTT. Residues: CASSQVSRGGSNSPLHF.

The gene calls are TRBV7-2 and TRBJ1-3; D not certain. The germline V gene encodes CDR1 SGHTA and CDR2 FQGNSA. This CDR3 contains 14 residues. The V end lost 5 bases, the J end lost 7 bases, and 15 bases lay between the germline ends. CDR3 protein: CASSNGVGGNTIYF. CDR3 sequence (DNA): TGTGCCAGCAGCAACGGGGTTGGCGGGAACACCATATATTTT.

This chain uses TRBV11-2 with TRBJ1-2; D not resolved. The V gene's germline CDR1 is SGHAT and CDR2 FQNNGV. V dropped 3 bases and J dropped 6 bases, with 11 bases sitting between them. CDR3 size: 13 residues. CDR3 sequence (DNA): TGTGCCAGCAGCTTGTGGCAGTCTCATGGCTACACCTTC. Translating it yields CASSLWQSHGYTF.

The chain couples TRBV29-1 to TRBJ2-3; D may be TRBD2 (6 bases). Germline CDR1 reads SQVTM; CDR2 reads ANQGSEA. The CDR3 covers 13 residues. V was clipped by 7 bases and J by 2 bases, with 13 bases between them. The CDR3 DNA sequence: TGCAGCGCCCTCCGGCGGGACACAGATACGCAGTATTTT. Its protein product is CSALRRDTDTQYF.

This chain joins TRBV3-1 (or the pseudogene TRBV3-2) and TRBJ2-1; D is perhaps TRBD2 (5 bases). The V gene lost 4 bases and the J gene lost 8 bases, with 12 bases spanning the gap. This CDR3 region has 13 residues. CDR1 LGHDT and CDR2 YNNKEL come from the germline V gene (reference sequence). The CDR3 DNA is TGTGCCAGCAGCCTTTCCGGAGGTTATGAGCAGTTCTTC. The encoded protein is CASSLSGGYEQFF.

About this clone itself: Other DNA sequences from this sample encode an identical CDR3 as well. This chain joins TRBV18 and TRBJ1-1, with D unclear. With 4 bases removed from V and 1 base from J, the gap between germline ends came to 7 bases. The CDR3 loop spans 13 amino acids. Germline CDR1 KGHSH, CDR2 LQKENI. The CDR3 nucleotides are TGTGCCAGCTCACTCCAACAGAACACTGAAGCTTTCTTT. It specifies CASSLQQNTEAFF.

This clone was seen only once. The rearrangement joins TRBV5-1 to TRBJ2-7; 9 bases align to TRBD2. The CDR3 length is 14 residues. Germline assignment: CDR1 SGHRS and CDR2 YFSETQ. Germline trimming cut 0 bases from V and 6 bases from J; bases unmatched to any gene: 4. This CDR3 reads CASSLEPAGGEQYF. CDR3 in DNA: TGCGCCAGCAGCTTGGAACCAGCGGGAGGCGAGCAGTACTTC.

This rearrangement joins TRBV12-5 to TRBJ1-3; a weak D match, TRBD1 (6 bases). Looked up from germline, CDR1 is LGHNT and CDR2 is FRNRAP. V was pared by 2 bases and J by 1 base, with 15 bases between. The CDR3 spans 17 residues. The CDR3 protein is CASGLSLKDRSGNTIYF. DNA of the CDR3: TGTGCTAGTGGTTTGTCACTCAAGGACAGATCTGGAAACACCATATATTTT.

V is TRBV18 and J is TRBJ2-2; TRBD2 aligns across 8 bases. From germline, CDR1 is KGHSH and CDR2 LQKENI. With V trimmed by 3 bases and J by 6 bases, 9 bases remained unmatched. This CDR3 is built from 16 residues. As DNA, the CDR3 is TGTGCCAGCTCACCCCAGCGGGAGTTTAAAGCCGGGGAGCTGTTTTTT. This translates into CASSPQREFKAGELFF.

The chain recombines TRBV5-1 with TRBJ2-3; D possibly corresponds to TRBD2 (5 bases). The CDR3 has 15 residues. Germline V gene data show CDR1 as SGHRS and CDR2 as YFSETQ. V was pared by 3 bases and J by 6 bases, with 17 bases between. CDR3 loop: CASSSRTSEGDTQYF. DNA for the CDR3: TGCGCCAGCAGCTCTCGGACCTCCGAGGGCGATACGCAGTATTTT.

This clone was counted many times. The chain recombines TRBV11-2 with TRBJ2-7; 8 nucleotides line up with TRBD1. This CDR3 contains 16 residues. The trim removed 3 bases at V and 4 bases at J, leaving 11 bases unmatched. In germline, CDR1 is SGHAT, CDR2 FQNNGV. The CDR3 loop is CASSFTQGDTPYEQYF. For the CDR3, the DNA is TGTGCCAGCAGCTTCACACAGGGGGACACACCGTACGAGCAGTACTTC.

The chain joins TRBV3-1 (or the pseudogene TRBV3-2) to TRBJ1-5; a possible D gene is TRBD1 (6 bases). The V and J ends lost 2 bases and 2 bases respectively, with 10 bases between them. Per germline, CDR1 LGHDT and CDR2 YNNKEL (reference sequence). This CDR3 comprises 15 residues. As DNA, the CDR3 is TGTGCCAGCAGCCAATCTTCAGGGGGCAATCAGCCCCAGCATTTT. It is translated as CASSQSSGGNQPQHF.